This T cell receptor (beta chain) derives from a study of T cells after yellow fever vaccination. Study-wide results and limits: Clones from primary vaccination mostly reappeared after the booster (96% CD4, under 90% CD8). Shared CD4/CD8 clonotypes were a small share, likely from convergent recombination. A weaker secondary response peaked on day 5, the primary on day 15.

CDR1 is MNHEY and CDR2 is SMNVEV in the germline V gene (reference sequence). The V and J ends lost 0 bases and 9 bases respectively, with 15 bases between them. CDR3 length: 15 amino acids. Production of TCR cDNA was by 5'RACE template switching, which also added a universal primer site and UMIs. TCRdb processed the 5' RACE reads anew with MiXCR; each CDR3 protein has one entry. This table has hundreds of thousands of distinct CDR3 sequences, more than 3% appearing once. This clonotype came up many times. No antigen is known for it. This TCR came from a man aged 18 to 29 who received the YFV17D yellow fever vaccine. The source was PBMCs, collected on the day of the yellow fever booster vaccination. V usage is TRBV27 and J usage is TRBJ2-1; D is perhaps TRBD1 (6 bases). The CDR3 reads CASSLSPTGNGEQFF. The CDR3 bases are TGTGCCAGCAGTTTATCGCCAACAGGGAACGGTGAGCAGTTCTTC.